This TCR beta chain comes out of a study of blood T cell repertoires in COVID-19 (dated by TCRdb to the early 2020s). Turning to the overall study: Samples covering the acute and convalescent phases of COVID-19 were provided by collaborators in the United States, Italy and Spain. The prospective study material was composed of cDNA or gDNA derived from T cells, B-cell-depleted T cells, or PBMCs. The dataset comprised deeply sampled blood TCRbeta repertoires from subjects exposed to, actively infected with, or recovered from COVID-19. The repertoires were released in a freely available public database meant as a resource for research on the immune response to SARS-CoV-2. Samples were obtained from the ongoing ImmuneRACE study (first 160 participants) and from some 1,200 subjects provided by 6 global collaborators. The sample metadata nearly always contained a de-identified subject ID, COVID-19 status, age in years and sex. Where available, HLA class I and class II types were obtained from metadata supplied by the sample provider rather than from assay-based typing.

The immunoSEQ Assay, a bias-controlled multiplex PCR, was used to amplify TCRbeta CDR3 regions from genomic DNA. Regarding the original processing steps: Nucleated cell counts per sample were estimated from amplification of reference gene primers within the assay. Sequence reads were collapsed and filtered to measure the absolute abundance of every unique TCRbeta CDR3 rearrangement. For each sample, productive Simpson clonality was calculated as the square root of Simpson's diversity index over productive rearrangements. TCRdb took this table from immuneACCESS and kept in-frame rearrangements with V and J called. Such tables lack part of the clones; where checked against another copy, unresolved V genes explain under half of the gap, and the rest is unexplained. Clonal size and the V and J genes are those of that table, whereas D and trimming came from the DNA. This sample comprises roughly 95,000 clones, about 93% of them detected only once. The ten largest account for over 3.5% of the sample.

Ends trimmed: V by 3 bases, J by 10 bases; bases unmatched to a gene: 5. CDR1 and CDR2 are read off the germline V gene as SNHLY and FYNNEI. The cysteine opens and the phenylalanine closes a CDR3 of 12 amino acids. Only the CDR3 DNA is retained, 36 bases long and in frame from the first base. Study-level results and caveats: The quantity of clinical and demographic metadata differed by source and by participant and was supplied without curation.

Collaborating institutions collected whole blood in K2EDTA tubes following their own protocols. For TCRbeta analysis, collaborators shipped samples as frozen whole blood, isolated PBMCs, or DNA extracted from either of those sample types. This clone has only one observation. The antigen this receptor binds is unknown. It has no much larger one-base neighbor in the sample; base qualities were not kept. The source is a woman aged 50 to 60 in a cohort sampled during active COVID-19. The material sequenced was peripheral blood. The chain uses TRBV2 and TRBJ1-1, with 7 junctional bases fitting TRBD1. The base sequence is TGTGCCAGCAGTGATCAGGGGGTGGGAGCTTTCTTT. Its protein is CASSDQGVGAFF.